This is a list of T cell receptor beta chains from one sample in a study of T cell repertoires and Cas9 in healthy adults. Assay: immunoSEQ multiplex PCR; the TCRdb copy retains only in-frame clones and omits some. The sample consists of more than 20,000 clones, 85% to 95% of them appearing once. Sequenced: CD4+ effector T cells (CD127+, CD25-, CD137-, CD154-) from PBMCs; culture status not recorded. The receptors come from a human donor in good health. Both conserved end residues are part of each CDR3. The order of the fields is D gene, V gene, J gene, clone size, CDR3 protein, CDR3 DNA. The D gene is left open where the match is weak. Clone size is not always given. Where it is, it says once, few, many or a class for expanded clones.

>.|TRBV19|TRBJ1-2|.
CASSTPAIFYGYTF
TGTGCCAGTAGTACCCCTGCGATCTTTTATGGCTACACCTTC
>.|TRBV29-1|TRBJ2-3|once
CSVITGPAQYF
TGCAGCGTGATAACAGGGCCTGCGCAGTATTTT
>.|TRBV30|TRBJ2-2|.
CAWSVRRTGELFF
TGTGCCTGGAGTGTACGGCGAACCGGGGAGCTGTTTTTT
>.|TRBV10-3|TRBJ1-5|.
CAISETSGLGAWPQHF
TGTGCCATCAGTGAGACCTCGGGACTCGGCGCATGGCCCCAGCATTTT
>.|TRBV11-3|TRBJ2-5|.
CASSLGDQETQYF
TGTGCCAGCAGCTTAGGGGACCAAGAGACCCAGTACTTC
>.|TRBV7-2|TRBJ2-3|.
CASSLVGGWEIGTDTQYF
TGTGCCAGCAGCTTAGTTGGGGGATGGGAAATTGGCACAGATACGCAGTATTTT
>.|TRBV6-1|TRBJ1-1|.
CASSRTGTEAFF
TGTGCCAGCAGTCGAACAGGGACGGAAGCTTTCTTT
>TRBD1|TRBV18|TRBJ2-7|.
CASSSPGQGGYEQYF
TGTGCCAGCTCATCGCCGGGACAGGGGGGCTACGAGCAGTACTTC
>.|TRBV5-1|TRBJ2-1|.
CARPTSHEQFF
TGCGCCAGACCAACTAGCCATGAGCAGTTCTTC
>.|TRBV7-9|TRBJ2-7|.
CASSPKGPYEQYF
TGTGCCAGCAGCCCTAAAGGTCCCTACGAGCAGTACTTC
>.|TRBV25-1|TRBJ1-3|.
CASSGGLGVTIYF
TGTGCCAGCAGTGGGGGCCTAGGGGTCACCATATATTTT
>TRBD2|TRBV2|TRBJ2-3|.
CASSEASGADTQYF
TGTGCCAGCAGTGAAGCTAGCGGGGCAGATACGCAGTATTTT
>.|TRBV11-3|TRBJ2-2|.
CASSTGLNTGELFF
TGTGCCAGCAGTACGGGGCTAAACACCGGGGAGCTGTTTTTT
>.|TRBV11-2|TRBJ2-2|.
CASNWDGNTGELFF
TGTGCCAGCAACTGGGACGGGAACACCGGGGAGCTGTTTTTT
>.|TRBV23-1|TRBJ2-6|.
CASSQSAGRRVSSGANVLTF
TGCGCCAGCAGTCAATCGGCGGGACGCCGGGTTAGCTCTGGGGCCAACGTCCTGACTTTC
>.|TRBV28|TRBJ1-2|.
CASSFVGLLESYTF
TGTGCCAGCAGTTTCGTGGGGCTCCTTGAGAGCTACACCTTC
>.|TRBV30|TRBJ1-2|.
CAWSVRGQRHGYTF
TGTGCCTGGAGTGTACGCGGACAACGACATGGCTACACCTTC
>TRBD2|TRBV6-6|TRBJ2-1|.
CAISDSAGVESSEQFF
TGTGCCATCAGTGACTCAGCGGGAGTGGAGTCGTCCGAGCAGTTCTTC
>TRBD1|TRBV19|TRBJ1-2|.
CASALQGKGGYTF
TGTGCCAGCGCACTACAGGGGAAGGGCGGCTACACCTTC
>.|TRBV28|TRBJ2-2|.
CASTLSSTGELFF
TGTGCCAGCACCCTCTCGAGCACCGGGGAGCTGTTTTTT
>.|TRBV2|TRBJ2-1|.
CASRFERSFYNEQFF
TGTGCCAGCCGTTTTGAGCGGTCCTTCTACAATGAGCAGTTCTTC
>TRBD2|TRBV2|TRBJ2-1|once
CASGGGANNNEQFF
TGTGCCAGCGGCGGGGGGGCTAATAATAATGAGCAGTTCTTC
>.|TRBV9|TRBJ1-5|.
CASARGGRDQPQHF
TGTGCCAGCGCCCGCGGGGGGCGCGATCAGCCCCAGCATTTT